Listed below are T cell receptor beta chains from one sample, sequenced in a study of blood T cell repertoires in COVID-19. Some clones are missing from TCRdb's copy, which holds only in-frame ones; the method was immunoSEQ multiplex PCR. Among a few hundred thousand clones listed, 88% were seen once. Source material: peripheral blood. Every receptor here comes from a woman between 25 and 40 years old with COVID-19, enrolled during active disease. CDR3s include the opening cysteine and the closing phenylalanine or tryptophan. The D gene is left open where the match is weak. Part of the rows lack a size; the others show once, few, many or a class for expanded clones.

DNA	CDR3	D	V	J	size
TGTGCCTGGAGCCGGGACAGTCTTAATTCACCCCTCCACTTT	CAWSRDSLNSPLHF	TRBD1	TRBV30	TRBJ1-6	.
TGTGCCAGCTCAACTCAAGCAAATGAGCAGTTCTTC	CASSTQANEQFF	.	TRBV18	TRBJ2-1	.
TGTGCTAGTGGTCCCCGGGGTAGCGGGAGGAGGGCCTCCGCCTACGAGCAGTACTTC	CASGPRGSGRRASAYEQYF	TRBD2	TRBV12-5	TRBJ2-7	.
TGTGCCAGCAGTGCCAGGGCCGCCTACGAGCAGTACTTC	CASSARAAYEQYF	.	TRBV2	TRBJ2-7	.
TGTGCCAGCAGGAATATAGGACAGGGGTTCCGTTACGAGCAGTACTTC	CASRNIGQGFRYEQYF	TRBD1	TRBV2	TRBJ2-7	.
TGTGCCAGCAGTTCTCGGGACAGGGGGCTCGGCTACACCTTC	CASSSRDRGLGYTF	TRBD1	TRBV6-5	TRBJ1-2	.
TGCGCCAGCAGCATAAATAACTATGGCTACACCTTC	CASSINNYGYTF	.	TRBV5-1	TRBJ1-2	.
TGTGCCAGCAGCCCGGACAGGGTTCAGCCCCAGCATTTT	CASSPDRVQPQHF	TRBD1	TRBV5-8	TRBJ1-5	.
TGTGCCAGCAGAGGGCAAGGGGGATCGCCTTATGGCTACACCTTC	CASRGQGGSPYGYTF	.	TRBV28	TRBJ1-2	few
TGTGCCAGCTCACCATTGCAGGGAACCCAAGAGACCCAGTACTTC	CASSPLQGTQETQYF	.	TRBV18	TRBJ2-5	.
TGTGCCAGCAGGTCTCCAGGGGGCGCGGGTGAAGCTTTCTTT	CASRSPGGAGEAFF	TRBD1	TRBV6-5	TRBJ1-1	.
TGTGCCAGCAGTGCACCCCGAGTGAGTCGTAATTCACCCCTCCACTTT	CASSAPRVSRNSPLHF	.	TRBV28	TRBJ1-6	once
TGTGCCACCATGGGACTAGCGGGGCCCATGGGAAACACCGGGGAGCTGTTTTTT	CATMGLAGPMGNTGELFF	TRBD2	TRBV24-1	TRBJ2-2	.
TGTGCCAGCAGCCAAGCCCGGACTAGCAGACGCACAGATACGCAGTATTTT	CASSQARTSRRTDTQYF	TRBD2	TRBV4-2	TRBJ2-3	.
TGTGCCAGCAGCCAAACTAGCGGCAGGATAAGTTACGAGCAGTACTTC	CASSQTSGRISYEQYF	TRBD2	TRBV6-6	TRBJ2-7	.
TGTGCCAGTAAGAGTTACGGAGGGGACAGGTTCAACTCTGAAGCTTTCTTT	CASKSYGGDRFNSEAFF	TRBD1	TRBV19	TRBJ1-1	.
TGCAGCTCTCTCTCAGCGGTAGCGTATGAGCAGTTCTTC	CSSLSAVAYEQFF	.	TRBV29-1	TRBJ2-1	.
TGTGCCTGTATGTGGGGGGTCTATGGCTACACCTTC	CACMWGVYGYTF	.	TRBV30	TRBJ1-2	once
TGCGCCAGCAGCTCGTTAGGAGGGCTATCCCCCAATGAGCAGTTCTTC	CASSSLGGLSPNEQFF	.	TRBV5-1	TRBJ2-1	.
TGTGCCAGCAGCCCCACCTATAACTATGGCTACACCTTC	CASSPTYNYGYTF	.	TRBV12-3/TRBV12-4	TRBJ1-2	.
TGTGCCAGCAGTTACTCGAAACAGGTTTACACTGAAGCTTTCTTT	CASSYSKQVYTEAFF	.	TRBV6-5	TRBJ1-1	.
TGTGCCAGCAGTCCAAGGTCAGCTAGCGGGAGTTACGAGCAGTACTTC	CASSPRSASGSYEQYF	.	TRBV21-1	TRBJ2-7	.
TGTGCCAGCAGTAAAAGCGGGAGGGCCCACGAGCAGTACTTC	CASSKSGRAHEQYF	TRBD2	TRBV2	TRBJ2-7	.
TGTGCCAGCAGTTTCGGGACTGACTCCTACGAGCAGTACTTC	CASSFGTDSYEQYF	.	TRBV6-5	TRBJ2-7	.
TGCGCCAGCAGCCCTAGCGGGAGCAGCTACGAGCAGTACTTC	CASSPSGSSYEQYF	TRBD2	TRBV5-1	TRBJ2-7	.
TGTGCCAGCAGCTTAGTACAGGGCCTCCAAGAGACCCAGTACTTC	CASSLVQGLQETQYF	.	TRBV7-9	TRBJ2-5	.
TGTGCCAGCAGCTTGTGGGCAGGGGGAGACACTGAAGCTTTCTTT	CASSLWAGGDTEAFF	TRBD1	TRBV5-4	TRBJ1-1	.
TGTGCCAGTAGTATTGGGGCCCCGGACCCTGGGGCGCAGCCCCAGCATTTT	CASSIGAPDPGAQPQHF	.	TRBV19	TRBJ1-5	.
TGCGCCAGCAGCCAAGATTCGGGAGTTACCTACAATGAGCAGTTCTTC	CASSQDSGVTYNEQFF	.	TRBV4-3	TRBJ2-1	.
TGTGCCTGGAGGGGTCTAGCGGGAGGAGCTTACGAGCAGTACTTC	CAWRGLAGGAYEQYF	TRBD2	TRBV30	TRBJ2-7	.
TGTGCCAGCTCGCCAAGAGGACAGCAAGAGACCCAGTACTTC	CASSPRGQQETQYF	.	TRBV18	TRBJ2-5	.
TGTGCCAGCAGCTTGGTTTCGCCGGACAGGGGAATAGCCGGGGAGCTGTTTTTT	CASSLVSPDRGIAGELFF	TRBD1	TRBV5-4	TRBJ2-2	.
TGCGCCAGCAGCTTGGGACAGGGGGCGCAAAGGGCCTACGAGCAGTACTTC	CASSLGQGAQRAYEQYF	TRBD1	TRBV5-1	TRBJ2-7	.
TGTGCCACCAGCAGAGATACGAGCAATAGCAATCAGCCCCAGCATTTT	CATSRDTSNSNQPQHF	.	TRBV15	TRBJ1-5	.
TGCGCCAGCAGTGACATGGAGAAATTGAACACTGAAGCTTTCTTT	CASSDMEKLNTEAFF	.	TRBV10-2	TRBJ1-1	.